This T cell receptor beta chain was obtained from a study of blood T cell repertoires in COVID-19. As for the study in general: COVID-19 samples from acute and convalescent phases originated in the United States, Italy and Spain. Sources were T cells, B-cell-depleted T cells, or PBMCs; the material itself was cDNA or gDNA.

CDR3 length equals 12 residues. Trimming removed 2 bases from V and 6 bases from J, with 7 bases in between. The germline V gene has CDR1 KGHSH and CDR2 LQKENI. This clone was seen once. In the source study's methods: Using reference gene primer amplification, nucleated cell counts were estimated. Some clones are missing from TCRdb's copy, which holds only in-frame ones; the method was immunoSEQ multiplex PCR. V and J calls plus clone size are reproduced from that table; the DNA served to infer D and trimming. The sample comprises tens of thousands of clones, around 89% of which are singletons, and around 3% rests with the top ten.

The chain has TRBV18 and TRBJ1-1; D is unresolved. This receptor was obtained from a man in his forties or fifties with active COVID-19. The sequencing sample was made of peripheral blood. In DNA form, the CDR3 reads TGTGCCAGCTCACCATCCGGGGCTGAAGCTTTCTTT. Translated: CASSPSGAEAFF.